The entry below describes one TCR beta chain. Its antigen is unknown. The sample holds no much larger clone one base away, and base qualities are not on file. This entry belongs to a study of T cell responses to AZD1222 COVID-19 vaccine (dated by TCRdb to about 2021). Regarding the study in general: A total of around 240 trial participants underwent TCR sequencing, of whom some 210 received two doses of AZD1222 and some 26 received two doses of the MenACWY control vaccine. Trial participants were enrolled by age into 18-55, 56-69 and 70-plus year subgroups, with approximately 150, 30 and 60 TCR-sequenced participants respectively. The paper as a whole reports these results and caveats: Reportedly, almost half of the unique spike-specific TCRs recognized epitopes lying outside the regions that are mutated in the B.1.351 and B.1.1.7 variants. After two AZD1222 doses, both the breadth and the depth of spike-specific TCRs were significantly higher than at day 0 and than in MenACWY recipients. The 56-69-year group was small, and its depth increase did not reach significance, likely because of low power. CD4 TCRs associated with the vaccine covered the entire spike protein, and the dominant responses were in regions 160-218 and 743-854. Conclusions about previously exposed vaccinees are limited, since just 6 or 7 AZD1222 recipients were seropositive for SARS-CoV-2 at baseline. No day 14 peak-response samples were available, so repertoires were characterized only after the peak T cell response. Participants were mostly white British and included more females than males, and it was suggested by the authors that clonal diversity may have been underestimated.

The sample's time point label, in plain terms: about 28 days (+/-7) after the second vaccine dose. AZD1222 recipients given second doses at about 4 weeks or at about 12 weeks were pooled, since spike-specific TCR depth and breadth were not found to differ between the two schedules. Vaccinee samples came from UK trials COV001 and COV002, including a single-blind randomized controlled phase 2/3 trial of AZD1222 (ChAdOx1 nCoV-19) in healthy adults. For TCRbeta chain sequencing, PBMC samples from trial participants were taken at day 0 and at day 28 after the second dose. Sequences MNHNS (CDR1) and SASEGT (CDR2) are obtained from the germline V gene. The CDR3 sequence holds 14 residues, the cysteine and phenylalanine included. Just the 42-base CDR3 DNA is kept, in frame starting at base 1. Trimming removed 3 bases from V and 3 bases from J, leaving 11 bases between the germline ends. The CDR3 regions of human TCRbeta chains were analyzed by immunosequencing. The original methods were these. TCRs in the repertoires were matched against a reference library of SARS-CoV-2-specific TCRs that had been generated with the MIRA antigen-specificity platform. Breadth was defined as the fraction of unique TCRs that were SARS-CoV-2-associated. Depth was defined as the fraction of total T cells that were SARS-CoV-2-associated. Using the MIRA data, each spike-specific TCR was mapped to the spike region that the TCR reacts to and placed in a CD4 or CD8 class. Log10-transformed breadth and depth values were compared by one-way ANOVA with Sidak's multiple comparisons tests. Here the immuneACCESS table is served through TCRdb, limited to in-frame sequences with V and J called. Missing clones are a known gap in these copies; in checked studies unresolved V genes cover under half, and the rest lacks a known reason. The DNA was the basis for D and trimming; V, J and clone size are from that table. Counted in this sample were around 70,000 clones; 70% to 90% of them appeared once. Around 1.3% of the sample is taken by the ten largest.

The sequence derives from an adult who received the AZD1222 COVID-19 vaccine. Sequenced material: peripheral blood, taken 28 days after the second AZD1222 dose. The chain is encoded by TRBV6-1 joined to TRBJ1-1; perhaps TRBD1 is the D gene, with 5 bases matching. The DNA sequence follows: TGTGCCAGCAGTGATTCGGGGGTGGACACTGAAGCTTTCTTT. The translation is CASSDSGVDTEAFF.